This T cell receptor (beta chain) was sequenced for a study of cytomegalovirus exposure and HLA in healthy donors. Study-wide findings and caveats: Generally TCR sequences proved uncommon, though certain public TCRs appeared in numerous donors.

There are a few counts of this clone. Its antigen is still unknown. The germline V gene encodes CDR1 SGHKS and CDR2 YYEKEE (reference sequence). The V segment lost 4 bases and the J segment 1 base; nucleotides outside the gene matches: 2. The CDR3 length is 14 residues. Amplification used 60 Vbeta primers and 13 Jbeta primers. The repertoire was sequenced with immunoSEQ multiplex PCR; TCRdb's copy has only in-frame clones and lacks some. The data hold 150,000 to 200,000 clones, with 60% to 80% observed a single time. The source material was PBMCs. This sequence joins TRBV5-5 and TRBJ1-5; 7 nucleotides match TRBD1. The sequence was obtained from a man aged 45-65 years in good health and CMV-seropositive. The CDR3 sequence: CASSPGQSNQPQHF. The DNA of the CDR3 is TGTGCCAGCAGCCCGGGACAGAGCAATCAGCCCCAGCATTTT.